This TCR beta chain comes out of a study of T cells in localized non-small cell lung cancer. Generated by immunoSEQ multiplex PCR, the TCRdb table keeps only in-frame clones and is missing some. This sample has about 33,000 clones, with roughly 90% found just once. The V gene's germline CDR1 is SGDLS and CDR2 YYNGEE. The CDR3 has 16 amino acids. V was cut by 4 bases and J by 2 bases, with 15 bases left in between. Overall study results and limits: Sequencing, confined to only one tumor region, leaves heterogeneity possible. A median of approximately 50 of the top 100 tumor clones appeared in adjacent lung, which was paired and uninvolved.

Turning to this clone: As yet, its antigen is unknown.

This clonotype was obtained from a man between 40 and 70 years old with stage I lung adenocarcinoma. The material sequenced was peripheral blood, taken before any cancer treatment. The V gene is TRBV9, the J gene TRBJ2-2; D possibly corresponds to TRBD2 (5 bases). CDR3 nucleotide sequence: TGTGCCAGCAGCCCACGGATCCGGGGAAACACCGGGGAGCTGTTTTTT. Its protein product is CASSPRIRGNTGELFF.